The T cell receptor (beta chain) described here comes from a study of blood T cell repertoires in COVID-19. At the level of the study: Sites in the United States, Italy and Spain provided acute and convalescent COVID-19 samples.

In the original processing: By means of reference gene primer amplification, nucleated cell counts were estimated. The assay was immunoSEQ multiplex PCR, and TCRdb's table has in-frame clones only and misses some. V, J and clone size were drawn from that table, and D and trimming were deduced from the DNA. The sample records 100,000 or so clones, more than 75% being singletons. The CDR3 has 19 amino acids. J lost 4 bases, V lost 6 bases, and 22 bases had no gene match. CDR1 and CDR2 (germline): MNHEY, SMNVEV (reference sequence). This clonotype was sampled from a human donor in a cohort sampled during active COVID-19. The genes are TRBV27 and TRBJ2-7, with TRBD1 matching over 9 bases. Sequencing input: peripheral blood. CDR3 sequence reads: CASSHPGTGFVGRGYEQYF. The DNA of the CDR3 is TGTGCCAGCAGCCACCCAGGGACAGGGTTTGTCGGGCGGGGATACGAGCAGTACTTC.